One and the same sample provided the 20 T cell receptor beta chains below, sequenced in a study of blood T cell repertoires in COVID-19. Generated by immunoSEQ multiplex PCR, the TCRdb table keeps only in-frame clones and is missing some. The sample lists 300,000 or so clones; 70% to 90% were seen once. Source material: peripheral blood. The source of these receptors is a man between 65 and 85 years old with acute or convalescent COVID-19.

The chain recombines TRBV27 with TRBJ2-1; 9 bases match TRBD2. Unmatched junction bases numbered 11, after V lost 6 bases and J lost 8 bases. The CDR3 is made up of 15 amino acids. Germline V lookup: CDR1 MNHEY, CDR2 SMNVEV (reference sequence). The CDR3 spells CASSGPLAGFHEQFF. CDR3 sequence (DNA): TGTGCCAGCAGCGGTCCGCTAGCGGGATTCCATGAGCAGTTCTTC.

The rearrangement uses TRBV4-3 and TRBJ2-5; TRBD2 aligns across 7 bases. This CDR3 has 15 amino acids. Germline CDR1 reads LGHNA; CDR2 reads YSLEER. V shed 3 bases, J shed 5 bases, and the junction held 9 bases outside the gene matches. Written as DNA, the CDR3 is TGCGCCAGCAGCCAGGGACTATCTCTCCTGGAGACCCAGTACTTC. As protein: CASSQGLSLLETQYF.

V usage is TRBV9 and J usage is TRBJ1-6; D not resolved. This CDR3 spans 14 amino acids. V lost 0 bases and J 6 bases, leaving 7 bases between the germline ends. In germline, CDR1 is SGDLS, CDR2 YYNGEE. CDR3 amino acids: CASSVGGFNSPLHF. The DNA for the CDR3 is TGTGCCAGCAGCGTAGGCGGTTTTAATTCACCCCTCCACTTT.

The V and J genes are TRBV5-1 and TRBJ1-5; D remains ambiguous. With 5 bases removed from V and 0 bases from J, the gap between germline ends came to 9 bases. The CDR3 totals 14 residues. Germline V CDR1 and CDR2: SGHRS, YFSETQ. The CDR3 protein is CASSEGVSNQPQHF. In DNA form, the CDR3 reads TGCGCCAGCAGTGAGGGAGTTAGCAATCAGCCCCAGCATTTT.

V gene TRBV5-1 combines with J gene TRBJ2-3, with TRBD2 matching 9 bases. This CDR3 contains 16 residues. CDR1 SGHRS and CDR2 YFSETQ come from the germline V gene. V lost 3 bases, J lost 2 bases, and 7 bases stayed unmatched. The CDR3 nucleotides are TGCGCCAGCAGCTCAGCCCTAGCGGGAAACACAGATACGCAGTATTTT. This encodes CASSSALAGNTDTQYF.

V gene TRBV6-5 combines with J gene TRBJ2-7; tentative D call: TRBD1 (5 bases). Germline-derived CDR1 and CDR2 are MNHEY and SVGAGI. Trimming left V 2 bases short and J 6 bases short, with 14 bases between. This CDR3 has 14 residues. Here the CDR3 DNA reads TGTGCCAGCAGTTACCAACCTAAAACAGGCGAGCAGTACTTC. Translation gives CASSYQPKTGEQYF.

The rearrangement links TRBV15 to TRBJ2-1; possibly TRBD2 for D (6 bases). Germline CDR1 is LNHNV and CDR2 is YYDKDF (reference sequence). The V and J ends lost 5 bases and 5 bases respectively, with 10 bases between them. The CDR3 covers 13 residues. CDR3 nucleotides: TGTGCCACCAGCGGAGGGGCAGACAATGAGCAGTTCTTC. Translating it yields CATSGGADNEQFF.

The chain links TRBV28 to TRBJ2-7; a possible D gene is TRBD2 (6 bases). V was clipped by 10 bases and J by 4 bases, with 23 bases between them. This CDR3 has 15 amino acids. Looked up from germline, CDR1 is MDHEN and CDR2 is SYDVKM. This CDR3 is CATMNSGFLGYEQYF. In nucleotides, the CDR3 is TGTGCCACCATGAACAGCGGGTTCCTTGGGTACGAGCAGTACTTC.

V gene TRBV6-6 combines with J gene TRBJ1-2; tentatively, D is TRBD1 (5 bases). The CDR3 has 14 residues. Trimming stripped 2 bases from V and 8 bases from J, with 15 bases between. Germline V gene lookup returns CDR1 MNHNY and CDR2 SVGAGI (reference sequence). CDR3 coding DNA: TGTGCCAGCAGTTACGGCCAGGGTTTGTTAGGCTACACCTTC. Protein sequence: CASSYGQGLLGYTF.

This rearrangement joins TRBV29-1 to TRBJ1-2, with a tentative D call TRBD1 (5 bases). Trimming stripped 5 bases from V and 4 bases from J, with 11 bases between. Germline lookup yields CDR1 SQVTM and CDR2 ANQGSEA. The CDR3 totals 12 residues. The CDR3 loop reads CSVQEGSYGYTF. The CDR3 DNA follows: TGCAGCGTTCAGGAGGGGAGCTATGGCTACACCTTC.

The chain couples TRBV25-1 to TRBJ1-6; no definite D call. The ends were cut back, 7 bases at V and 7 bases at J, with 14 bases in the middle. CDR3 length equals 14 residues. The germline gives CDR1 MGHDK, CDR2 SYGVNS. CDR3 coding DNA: TGTGCCAGCACCTTCCGGGGATCCAATTCACCCCTCCACTTT. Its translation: CASTFRGSNSPLHF.

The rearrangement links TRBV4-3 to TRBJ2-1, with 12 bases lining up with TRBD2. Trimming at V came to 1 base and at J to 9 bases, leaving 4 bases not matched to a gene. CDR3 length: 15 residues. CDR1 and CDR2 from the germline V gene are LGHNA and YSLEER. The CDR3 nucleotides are TGCGCCAGCAGCCAAGGGCTAGCGGGAGGGTTTGAGCAGTTCTTC. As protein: CASSQGLAGGFEQFF.

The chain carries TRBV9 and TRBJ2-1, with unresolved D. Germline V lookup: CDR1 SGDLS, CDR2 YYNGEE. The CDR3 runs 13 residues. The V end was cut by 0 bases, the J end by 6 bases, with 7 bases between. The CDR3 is CASSVGGSNEQFF. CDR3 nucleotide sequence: TGTGCCAGCAGCGTAGGTGGTAGCAATGAGCAGTTCTTC.

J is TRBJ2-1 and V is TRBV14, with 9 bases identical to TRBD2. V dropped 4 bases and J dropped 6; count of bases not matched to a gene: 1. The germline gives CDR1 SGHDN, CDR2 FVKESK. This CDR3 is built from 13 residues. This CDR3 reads CASSRGRANEQFF. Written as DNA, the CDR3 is TGTGCCAGCAGCCGCGGGAGGGCCAATGAGCAGTTCTTC.

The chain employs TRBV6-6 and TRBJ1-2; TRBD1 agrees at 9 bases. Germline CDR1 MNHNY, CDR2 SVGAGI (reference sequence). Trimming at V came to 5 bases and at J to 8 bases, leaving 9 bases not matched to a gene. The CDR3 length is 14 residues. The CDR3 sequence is CASSGGQGPGGYTF. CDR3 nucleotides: TGTGCCAGCAGTGGAGGACAGGGGCCAGGCGGCTACACCTTC.

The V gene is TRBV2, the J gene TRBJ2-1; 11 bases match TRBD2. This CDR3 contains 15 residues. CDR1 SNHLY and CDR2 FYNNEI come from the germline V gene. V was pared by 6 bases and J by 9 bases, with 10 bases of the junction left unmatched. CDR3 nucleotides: TGTGCCAGCAGAGCACTAGCGGGAGAACCCAGTGAGCAGTTCTTC. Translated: CASRALAGEPSEQFF.

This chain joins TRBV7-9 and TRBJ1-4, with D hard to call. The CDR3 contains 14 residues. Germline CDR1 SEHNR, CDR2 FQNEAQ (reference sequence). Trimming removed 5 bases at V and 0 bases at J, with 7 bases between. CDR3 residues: CASSPQATNEKLFF. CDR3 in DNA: TGTGCCAGCAGCCCGCAGGCAACTAATGAAAAACTGTTTTTT.

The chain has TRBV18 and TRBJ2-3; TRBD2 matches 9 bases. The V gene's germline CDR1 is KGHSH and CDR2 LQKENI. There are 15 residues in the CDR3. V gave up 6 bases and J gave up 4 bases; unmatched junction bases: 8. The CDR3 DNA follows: TGTGCCAGCTCGCCGACTAGCGGAAGCCCAGATACGCAGTATTTT. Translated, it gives CASSPTSGSPDTQYF.

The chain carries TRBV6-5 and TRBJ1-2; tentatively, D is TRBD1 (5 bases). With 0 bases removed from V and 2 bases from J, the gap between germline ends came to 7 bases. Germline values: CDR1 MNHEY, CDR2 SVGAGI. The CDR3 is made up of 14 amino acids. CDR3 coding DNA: TGTGCCAGCAGTTACTCCGGGGGGAACTATGGCTACACCTTC. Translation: CASSYSGGNYGYTF.

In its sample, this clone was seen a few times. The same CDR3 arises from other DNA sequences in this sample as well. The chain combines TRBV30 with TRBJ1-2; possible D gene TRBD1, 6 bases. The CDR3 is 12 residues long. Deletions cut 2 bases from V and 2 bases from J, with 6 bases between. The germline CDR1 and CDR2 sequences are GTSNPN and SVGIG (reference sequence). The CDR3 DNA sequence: TGTGCCTGGAGTACAGGGAACTATGGCTACACCTTC. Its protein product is CAWSTGNYGYTF.